The 6 T cell receptor beta chains presented below share a single source sample, sequenced in a study of spatial heterogeneity in lung cancer. MiXCR, run by TCRdb on the 5' RACE reads, gives a single entry per CDR3 protein. Among roughly 70,000 distinct CDR3 sequences listed, roughly 8.9% were seen once. As for time point: blood at routine non-recurrence follow-up after resection. Sequences were derived from PBMCs, sampled at follow-up. These receptors all stem from a female donor with early-stage non-small cell lung cancer.

J is TRBJ1-1 and V is TRBV29-1, with D unresolved. CDR1 is SQVTM and CDR2 is ANQGSEA in the germline V gene. CDR3 length: 13 amino acids. Trimming left V 7 bases short and J 1 base short, with 13 bases between. The CDR3 protein is CSAAGGSNTEAFF. The CDR3 DNA is TGCAGCGCCGCAGGTGGGTCGAACACTGAAGCTTTCTTT.

This clonotype was seen ten or more times. V and J are TRBV3-1 and TRBJ2-3; 10 bases are a match to TRBD2. CDR1 is LGHDT, CDR2 YNNKEL, per germline (reference sequence). There are 15 residues in the CDR3. The J segment lost 9 bases and the V segment lost 0 bases, leaving 6 bases of the junction unmatched. The CDR3 here is CASSQDRTSGTTQYF. CDR3 bases: TGTGCCAGCAGCCAAGATCGAACTAGCGGGACCACGCAGTATTTT.

This clonotype has a count of ten or more. The chain carries TRBV7-9 and TRBJ2-7; the match to TRBD1 covers 9 bases. Germline CDR1 and CDR2: SEHNR and FQNEAQ (reference sequence). Germline trimming cut 2 bases from V and 3 bases from J; bases unmatched to any gene: 5. The CDR3 is made up of 15 amino acids. The CDR3 coding sequence is TGTGCCAGCAGCTTATCGGGACAGGGTAACTACGAGCAGTACTTC. Its translation is CASSLSGQGNYEQYF.

This clonotype has ten or more counts. This chain joins TRBV28 and TRBJ1-1; D unresolved. The germline CDR1 and CDR2 sequences are MDHEN and SYDVKM. V lost 6 bases to trimming and J lost 4 bases, with 15 bases between them. CDR3 length: 14 amino acids. This CDR3 is CASSRSLAGTEAFF. The CDR3 nucleotides are TGTGCCAGCAGCCGTAGTTTGGCGGGCACTGAAGCTTTCTTT. Supplemented by reference TRBV28 and TRBJ1-1, the full variable domain reads DVKVTQSSRYLVKRTGEKVFLECVQDMDHENMFWYRQDPGLGLRLIYFSYDVKMKEKGDIPEGYSVSREKKERFSLILESASTNQTSMYLCASSRSLAGTEAFFGQGTRLTVV.

At least ten counts were recorded for this clonotype. CDR3 amino acids: CASSSERKGNYGYTF. In DNA form, the CDR3 reads TGTGCCAGCAGCTCCGAAAGAAAGGGAAACTATGGCTACACCTTC. The gene calls are TRBV7-2 and TRBJ1-2; no clear D gene. V lost 4 bases, J lost 2 bases, and 14 bases lay in between. This CDR3 region has 15 residues. Germline V lookup: CDR1 SGHTA, CDR2 FQGNSA.

The gene calls are TRBV29-1 and TRBJ1-5; a weak D match, TRBD1 (6 bases). V was trimmed by 3 bases and J by 3 bases, leaving 9 bases between them. This CDR3 spans 13 amino acids. The germline gives CDR1 SQVTM, CDR2 ANQGSEA. In DNA form, the CDR3 reads TGCAGCGTTGACCCGGGGGCCAATCAGCCCCAGCATTTT. Protein product: CSVDPGANQPQHF.